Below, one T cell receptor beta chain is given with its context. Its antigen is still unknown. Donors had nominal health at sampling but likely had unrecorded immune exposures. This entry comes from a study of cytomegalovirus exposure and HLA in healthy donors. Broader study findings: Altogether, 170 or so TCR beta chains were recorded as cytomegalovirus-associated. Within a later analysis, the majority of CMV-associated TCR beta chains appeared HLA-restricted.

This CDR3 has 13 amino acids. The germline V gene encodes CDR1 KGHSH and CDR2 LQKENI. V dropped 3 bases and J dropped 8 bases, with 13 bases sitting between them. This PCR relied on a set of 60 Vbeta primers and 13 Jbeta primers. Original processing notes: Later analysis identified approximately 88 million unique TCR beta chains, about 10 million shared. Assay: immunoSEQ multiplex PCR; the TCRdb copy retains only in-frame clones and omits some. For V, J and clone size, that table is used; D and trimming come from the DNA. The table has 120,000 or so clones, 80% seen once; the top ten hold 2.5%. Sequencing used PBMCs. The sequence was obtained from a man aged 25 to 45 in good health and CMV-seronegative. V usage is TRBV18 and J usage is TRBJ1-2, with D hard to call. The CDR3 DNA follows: TGTGCCAGCTCACCTACCCAGGAGGAGGGCTACACCTTC. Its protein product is CASSPTQEEGYTF. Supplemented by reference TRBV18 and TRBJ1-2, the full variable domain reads NAGVMQNPRHLVRRRGQEARLRCSPMKGHSHVYWYRQLPEEGLKFMVYLQKENIIDESGMPKERFSAEFPKEGPSILRIQQVVRGDSAAYFCASSPTQEEGYTFGSGTRLTVV.